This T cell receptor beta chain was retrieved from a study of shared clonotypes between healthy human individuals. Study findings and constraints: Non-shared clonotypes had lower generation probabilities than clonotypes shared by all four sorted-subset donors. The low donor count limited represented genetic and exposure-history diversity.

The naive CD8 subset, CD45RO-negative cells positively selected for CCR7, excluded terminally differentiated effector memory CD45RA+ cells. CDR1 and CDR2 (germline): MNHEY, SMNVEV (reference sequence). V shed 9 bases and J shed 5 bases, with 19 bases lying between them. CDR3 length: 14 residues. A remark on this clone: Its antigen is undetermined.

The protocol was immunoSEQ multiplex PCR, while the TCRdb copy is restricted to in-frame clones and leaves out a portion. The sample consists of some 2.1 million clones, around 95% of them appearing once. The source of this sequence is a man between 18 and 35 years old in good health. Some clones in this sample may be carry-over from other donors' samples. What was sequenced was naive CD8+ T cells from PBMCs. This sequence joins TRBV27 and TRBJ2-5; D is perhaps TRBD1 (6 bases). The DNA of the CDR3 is TGTGCCAGTGGCCATGACAGGTCTGGGGAGACCCAGTACTTC. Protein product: CASGHDRSGETQYF.